Shown below are 27 T cell receptor beta chains from a single sample sequenced in a study of T cells in Graves' hyperthyroidism and ophthalmopathy. RNA transcripts yielded amplified TCR beta CDR3 regions. Primed by the HTBI set, a first-round RT-PCR was run on the TCR CDR3. TCRdb processed the multiplex PCR reads anew with MiXCR; each CDR3 protein has one entry. The sample lists roughly 500,000 distinct CDR3 sequences; 46% were seen once. The sample comprised peripheral blood or thyroid tissue (not recorded which). The receptors originated from an adult woman with Graves' disease, either hyperthyroidism or ophthalmopathy (not recorded which).

This clonotype has only a few counts. This chain links TRBV9 with TRBJ1-2; no definite D call. Trimming pared 0 bases from V and 7 bases from J, leaving 19 bases between. CDR1 is SGDLS, CDR2 YYNGEE, per germline. This CDR3 comprises 16 residues. The CDR3 is CASSVAADNARSGYTF. Here the CDR3 DNA reads TGTGCCAGCAGCGTAGCTGCAGACAACGCCCGTTCTGGCTACACCTTC.

V and J are TRBV28 and TRBJ2-6, with TRBD2 as a possible D gene (6 bases). The CDR3 consists of 15 residues. The germline V and J ends were trimmed by 7 bases and 4 bases, with 14 bases remaining between them. Germline-derived CDR1 and CDR2 are MDHEN and SYDVKM. CDR3 in amino acids: CASNLRGPGANVLTF. CDR3 DNA: TGTGCCAGCAACCTGCGGGGTCCGGGGGCCAACGTCCTGACTTTC. The full variable domain, completed using reference TRBV28 and TRBJ2-6, is DVKVTQSSRYLVKRTGEKVFLECVQDMDHENMFWYRQDPGLGLRLIYFSYDVKMKEKGDIPEGYSVSREKKERFSLILESASTNQTSMYLCASNLRGPGANVLTFGAGSRLTVL.

The chain recombines TRBV9 with TRBJ2-5; 9 positions match TRBD2. Germline-derived CDR1 and CDR2 are SGDLS and YYNGEE. This CDR3 has 18 amino acids. V lost 0 bases and J lost 1; bases outside the gene matches: 10. The CDR3 is CASSVGSRAGGPQETQYF. The CDR3 region has the DNA TGTGCCAGCAGCGTAGGCTCGAGGGCGGGAGGGCCCCAAGAGACCCAGTACTTC.

Regarding this clonotype: The conserved final phenylalanine or tryptophan is absent from the CDR3, which likely points to a read error. The DNA is omitted, as the CDR3 cannot be located on it reliably, and the CDR3 follows TCRdb's listing. The rearrangement joins TRBV6-5 to TRBJ2-5; the table gives TRBD1 as D, unverified against the DNA. Per the germline V gene, CDR1 is MNHEY and CDR2 is SVGAGI. The CDR3 is made up of 8 amino acids, end residues included. This chain's CDR3 is CASSRSGT.

This clonotype was seen only a few times. The V call is TRBV2, the J call TRBJ1-4; 7 positions match TRBD1. The germline V gene encodes CDR1 SNHLY and CDR2 FYNNEI. The J segment lost 4 bases and the V segment lost 8 bases, leaving 4 bases of the junction unmatched. The CDR3 has 13 amino acids. CDR3 in DNA: TGTGCCAGCTTAGACAGGGATAATGAAAAACTGTTTTTT. Its protein product is CASLDRDNEKLFF.

The chain couples TRBV20-1 to TRBJ2-7; TRBD2 matches at 7 bases. Germline V gives CDR1 DFQATT, CDR2 SNEGSKA (reference sequence). This CDR3 comprises 15 residues. Trimming removed 5 bases from V and 4 bases from J; junction bases left unmatched: 14. The CDR3 nucleotides read TGCAGTGCTCGCGGACTAGAATCTTCCGTGTACGAGCAGTACTTC. Residues: CSARGLESSVYEQYF.

The chain links TRBV9 to TRBJ1-5; the match to TRBD1 covers 7 bases. The V gene end was trimmed by 0 bases and the J gene end by 4 bases; junction bases not matched to a gene: 4. CDR1 is SGDLS and CDR2 is YYNGEE in the germline V gene. The CDR3 covers 15 residues. The CDR3 sequence: CASSVGLGQNQPQHF. For the CDR3, the DNA is TGTGCCAGCAGCGTAGGTCTGGGACAGAATCAGCCCCAGCATTTT. Full variable domain (remainder filled in from reference TRBV9 and TRBJ1-5): DSGVTQTPKHLITATGQRVTLRCSPRSGDLSVYWYQQSLDQGLQFLIQYYNGEERAKGNILERFSAQQFPDLHSELNLSSLELGDSALYFCASSVGLGQNQPQHFGDGTRLSIL.

This clonotype was recorded at least ten times. This chain connects TRBV5-6 to TRBJ1-1; possible D gene TRBD1, 6 bases. CDR1 SGHDT and CDR2 YYEEEE come from the germline V gene. The V end lost 4 bases, the J end lost 11 bases, and 12 bases lay between the germline ends. CDR3 length equals 11 residues. The CDR3 DNA reads TGTGCCAGCAGCCTAGGGGGGTTGGCTTTCTTT. It specifies CASSLGGLAFF.

This clonotype was picked up many times. A junction boundary mismatches the germline segment, possibly from a read error. V is TRBV7-7 and J is TRBJ2-7; either TRBD1 or TRBD2 may supply D (5 bases each). The CDR3 sequence is 13 residues long. Germline-derived CDR1 and CDR2 are SSHAT and FNYEAQ (reference sequence). The CDR3 spells CASSSAGSEEQYF. The CDR3 coding sequence is TGTGCTAGCAGCTCCGCAGGGAGCGAAGAGCAGTACTTC.

The V gene is TRBV29-1, the J gene TRBJ2-7; 7 bases are shared with TRBD1. This CDR3 is built from 13 residues. Trimming took 4 bases from V and 3 from J; bases not matched to a gene: 6. Germline CDR1 SQVTM, CDR2 ANQGSEA. Written as DNA, the CDR3 is TGCAGCGTTGGGTCACAGGGGATCTACGAGCAGTACTTC. It is translated as CSVGSQGIYEQYF.

The table lists this clonotype with a few counts. This chain links TRBV15 with TRBJ2-7; 13 nucleotides match TRBD2. V dropped 3 bases and J dropped 5; count of bases not matched to a gene: 4. This CDR3 is 15 amino acids long. Germline assignment: CDR1 LNHNV and CDR2 YYDKDF (reference sequence). The CDR3 DNA follows: TGTGCCACCAGCAGTGGACTAGCGGGAGCCAACGAGCAGTACTTC. Its translation: CATSSGLAGANEQYF.

This clonotype was picked up a small number of times. J is TRBJ2-2 and V is TRBV6-2 or TRBV6-3, with 10 bases lining up with TRBD2. J lost 6 bases, V lost 2 bases, and 0 bases had no gene match. Germline CDR1 MNHEY, CDR2 SVGEGT. CDR3 size: 14 residues. CDR3 in DNA: TGTGCCAGCAGTTACAGCGGGAGGGCCGGGGAGCTGTTTTTT. Translating gives CASSYSGRAGELFF.

Concerning this clonotype itself: One junction end disagrees with the germline gene, perhaps due to a read error. V usage is TRBV19 and J usage is TRBJ1-1; D not certain. The CDR3 spans 13 residues. Germline V gene data show CDR1 as LNHDA and CDR2 as SQIVND (reference sequence). The CDR3 coding sequence is TGTGCCGGTAGTATCTACCAGAACACTGAAGCTTTCTTT. It translates to CAGSIYQNTEAFF. Full variable domain (outside the CDR3, taken from reference TRBV19 and TRBJ1-1): DGGITQSPKYLFRKEGQNVTLSCEQNLNHDAMYWYRQDPGQGLRLIYYSQIVNDFQKGDIAEGYSVSREKKESFPLTVTSAQKNPTAFYLCAGSIYQNTEAFFGQGTRLTVV.

This clonotype was detected only once. This chain joins TRBV29-1 and TRBJ2-7; D call uncertain. The germline gives CDR1 SQVTM, CDR2 ANQGSEA. There are 11 residues in the CDR3. Trimming left V 1 base short and J 5 bases short, with 6 bases between. Here the CDR3 reads CSVEVGNEQYF. The DNA for the CDR3 is TGCAGCGTTGAAGTGGGCAACGAGCAGTACTTC.

This clonotype was recorded a few times. The rearrangement joins TRBV4-1 to TRBJ2-5; 11 bases line up with TRBD1. V was pared by 4 bases and J by 2 bases, with 6 bases of the junction left unmatched. Germline V gene sequence: CDR1 MGHRA, CDR2 YSYEKL. The CDR3 runs 16 residues. The CDR3 coding sequence is TGCGCCAGCAGCCGCCCGGACAGGGGGCCACAAGAGACCCAGTACTTC. This sequence encodes CASSRPDRGPQETQYF.

The V and J genes are TRBV7-9 and TRBJ2-7; 7 nucleotides line up with TRBD1. The CDR3 sequence is 13 residues long. The germline gives CDR1 SEHNR, CDR2 FQNEAQ (reference sequence). Losses at the gene ends were 8 bases for V and 2 bases for J; bases not matched to a gene: 6. CDR3 coding DNA: TGTGCCAGCGGCCGGGACAGACCCTACGAGCAGTACTTC. Amino acids: CASGRDRPYEQYF.

The rearrangement links TRBV7-2 to TRBJ1-2, with 7 bases matching TRBD1. Germline V CDR1 and CDR2: SGHTA, FQGNSA. CDR3 length: 15 residues. Germline trimming cut 5 bases from V and 6 bases from J; bases unmatched to any gene: 12. The CDR3 reads CASSHPQTGDDGYTF. The CDR3 DNA reads as TGTGCCAGCAGCCATCCCCAAACAGGGGACGATGGCTACACCTTC.

In its sample, this clonotype was seen a few times. This rearrangement joins TRBV28 to TRBJ1-2; 9 bases agree with TRBD1. This CDR3 spans 13 amino acids. Germline V gene sequence: CDR1 MDHEN, CDR2 SYDVKM. V shed 6 bases and J 7 bases; nucleotides not matched to a gene: 6. CDR3 DNA sequence: TGTGCCAGCAGGACCGGACAGGGGTTTGGCTACACCTTC. The encoded protein is CASRTGQGFGYTF.

The V and J genes are TRBV28 and TRBJ2-2, with D perhaps assigned TRBD1 or TRBD2 (6 bases each). Germline V gene sequence: CDR1 MDHEN, CDR2 SYDVKM. Deletions cut 6 bases from V and 6 bases from J, with 11 bases between. This CDR3 contains 13 residues. The CDR3 sequence is CASSQRGAGELFF. CDR3 DNA: TGTGCCAGCAGCCAAAGGGGGGCCGGGGAGCTGTTTTTT.

The rearrangement joins TRBV7-9 to TRBJ2-2, with D unresolved. The ends were cut back, 5 bases at V and 4 bases at J, with 5 bases in the middle. Germline CDR1 and CDR2: SEHNR and FQNEAQ (reference sequence). This CDR3 is built from 12 residues. The CDR3 DNA reads as TGTGCCAGCAGCCATATCACCGGGGAGCTGTTTTTT. Translated, it gives CASSHITGELFF.

There are many counts of this clonotype. The chain is built from TRBV6-6 and TRBJ1-1; 9 bases fit TRBD1. V lost 5 bases and J lost 8; bases outside the gene matches: 6. CDR3 size: 13 residues. Per germline, CDR1 MNHNY and CDR2 SVGAGI (reference sequence). The CDR3 nucleotides are TGTGCCAGCAGTACCGGGACAGGGCGGGAAGCTTTCTTT. It is translated as CASSTGTGREAFF.

This clonotype was seen just once. A much larger clone lies one base from this, so it may be a read error. V usage is TRBV5-6 and J usage is TRBJ2-7; D may be TRBD1 or TRBD2 (5 bases each). The CDR3 has 13 residues. Germline CDR1 reads SGHDT; CDR2 reads YYEEEE. The CDR3 DNA follows: TGTACCAGCAGCTTGAGGGACGGCAACGAGCAGTACTTC. Its translation is CTSSLRDGNEQYF.

The chain has TRBV5-4 and TRBJ2-7; TRBD1 matches at 8 bases. The CDR3 has 14 residues. The germline CDR1 and CDR2 sequences are SGHNT and YYREEE (reference sequence). The trim removed 4 bases at V and 6 bases at J, leaving 9 bases unmatched. The CDR3 region is CASSITGTGVEQYF. The CDR3, as DNA: TGTGCCAGCAGCATTACCGGGACAGGAGTCGAGCAGTACTTC.

The CDR3 DNA reads as TGCGCCAGCTCTCCGGACAGCAATAATTCACCCCTCCACTTT. The encoded protein is CASSPDSNNSPLHF. The J gene is TRBJ1-6, the V gene TRBV10-1; D possibly corresponds to TRBD1 (6 bases). CDR3 length equals 14 residues. CDR1 is WNHNN, CDR2 SYGVQD, per germline (reference sequence). Trimming took off 8 bases at V and 5 bases at J, with 13 bases between the two ends.

This clonotype has just a few counts. This sequence joins TRBV7-8 and TRBJ2-7; 10 bases are a match to TRBD2. Germline V lookup: CDR1 SGHVS, CDR2 FQNEAQ. This CDR3 has 16 residues. Unmatched junction bases numbered 5, after V lost 1 base and J lost 2 bases. The CDR3 nucleotides read TGTGCCAGCAGCTTAGGCGGCCTAGCGGGAGCCTACGAGCAGTACTTC. Amino acids: CASSLGGLAGAYEQYF.

This clonotype was found many times. The chain is built from TRBV14 and TRBJ1-4; the D gene is possibly TRBD1 (6 bases). The ends were cut back, 4 bases at V and 8 bases at J, with 11 bases in the middle. This CDR3 has 13 residues. The V gene's germline CDR1 is SGHDN and CDR2 FVKESK. CDR3 nucleotides: TGTGCCAGCAGCCCCGGACAGCGAGAAAAACTGTTTTTT. Translating it yields CASSPGQREKLFF.

The CDR3 spells CAISESWTGGSKETQYF. The DNA for the CDR3 is TGTGCCATCAGTGAGTCGTGGACAGGGGGATCGAAAGAGACCCAGTACTTC. The J gene is TRBJ2-5, the V gene TRBV10-3; TRBD1 aligns across 10 bases. Germline trimming cut 0 bases from V and 3 bases from J; bases unmatched to any gene: 7. Germline-derived CDR1 and CDR2 are ENHRY and SYGVKD. The CDR3 runs 17 residues.